The 26 T cell receptor beta chains in this list originate from one sample, sequenced in a study of T-cell memory formation after mild COVID-19. Each CDR3 protein gets one entry after TCRdb re-called the 5' RACE reads with MiXCR. Counted here are 13,000 or so distinct CDR3 sequences, 12% occurring once; the ten biggest clones make up almost 50%. Sequenced material: PBMCs or a T cell subset sorted from them (not recorded which). Source of these receptors: an adult woman who had mild COVID-19 (a few samples of this study predate the infection). Cell type and time point are not known.

The sample holds many counts of this clonotype. The chain has TRBV5-1 and TRBJ2-1; 10 bases are shared with TRBD2. The CDR3 covers 16 residues. Germline CDR1 is SGHRS and CDR2 is YFSETQ. The J segment lost 1 base and the V segment lost 3 bases, leaving 4 bases of the junction unmatched. CDR3: CASSSSGGLSYNEQFF. As DNA, the CDR3 is TGCGCCAGCAGCTCTAGCGGGGGCCTGTCCTACAATGAGCAGTTCTTC.

This clonotype is classed as medium-sized (0.01 to 0.1%). The rearrangement links TRBV7-9 to TRBJ2-7; the match to TRBD2 covers 8 bases. After removal of 5 bases from V and 6 bases from J, the junction contained 9 bases not matched to a gene. The CDR3 has 14 amino acids. CDR1 is SEHNR and CDR2 is FQNEAQ in the germline V gene (reference sequence). DNA for the CDR3: TGTGCCAGCAGCGCCCCAGCGGGGGTCGGCGAGCAGTACTTC. It specifies CASSAPAGVGEQYF.

At least ten counts were recorded for this clonotype. The chain recombines TRBV6-5 with TRBJ2-7, with a possible D match to TRBD1 (6 bases). Germline CDR1 MNHEY, CDR2 SVGAGI. V was shortened by 3 bases and J by 2 bases, with 11 bases between the two germline ends. CDR3 length: 14 amino acids. As DNA, the CDR3 is TGTGCCAGCAGTTATTATCAGGGGACCTACGAGCAGTACTTC. This translates into CASSYYQGTYEQYF.

This clonotype has a count of ten or more. The J gene is TRBJ1-1, the V gene TRBV20-1; a possible D gene is TRBD1 (6 bases). Per germline, CDR1 DFQATT and CDR2 SNEGSKA (reference sequence). V gave up 0 bases and J gave up 2 bases, with 19 bases separating them. This CDR3 has 17 amino acids. This CDR3 is CSARDLTGAKRNTEAFF. The DNA for the CDR3 is TGCAGTGCTAGAGACCTGACAGGCGCGAAACGTAACACTGAAGCTTTCTTT.

This clonotype was detected ten times or more. The gene calls are TRBV12-3 or TRBV12-4 and TRBJ2-7, with 11 bases aligning to TRBD1. The CDR3 has 16 amino acids. V was clipped by 4 bases and J by 0 bases; unmatched bases: 5. This chain's CDR3 is CASSSSGTGGSYEQYF. The CDR3 coding sequence is TGTGCCAGCAGTTCCTCCGGGACAGGGGGCTCCTACGAGCAGTACTTC.

This clonotype was seen at least ten times. The chain is built from TRBV7-2 and TRBJ2-1; 7 bases are shared with TRBD1. The V and J ends lost 4 bases and 4 bases, in that order; junction bases with no gene match: 10. Germline lookup yields CDR1 SGHTA and CDR2 FQGNSA. The CDR3 contains 16 residues. The CDR3: CASSSMAGTAYNEQFF. The DNA of the CDR3 is TGTGCCAGCAGCTCAATGGCCGGGACAGCGTACAATGAGCAGTTCTTC.

The chain is built from TRBV7-8 and TRBJ2-3, with a possible D match to TRBD2 (5 bases). Trimming removed 2 bases from V and 1 base from J, with 13 bases in between. The CDR3 is 16 residues long. CDR1 and CDR2 from the germline V gene are SGHVS and FQNEAQ. The CDR3 protein is CASSLHGGQGTDTQYF. The DNA for the CDR3 is TGTGCCAGCAGCTTACACGGCGGGCAGGGCACAGATACGCAGTATTTT.

This clonotype was picked up many times. The chain carries TRBV9 and TRBJ2-7; 8 nucleotides line up with TRBD1. CDR3 length equals 16 residues. The germline gives CDR1 SGDLS, CDR2 YYNGEE. V was pared by 0 bases and J by 5 bases, with 10 bases of the junction left unmatched. The CDR3 region has the DNA TGTGCCAGCAGCGTAGGAGACAGGGGTAAAAGGGACGAGCAGTACTTC. The encoded protein is CASSVGDRGKRDEQYF.

This clonotype is medium-sized within its sample. This CDR3 is CASSSHDRGVVYEQYF. CDR3 DNA sequence: TGTGCCAGCAGTTCCCACGACAGGGGTGTAGTCTACGAGCAGTACTTC. The chain is built from TRBV7-9 and TRBJ2-7, with TRBD1 matching 8 bases. V gave up 6 bases and J gave up 3 bases; unmatched junction bases: 13. Per germline, CDR1 SEHNR and CDR2 FQNEAQ (reference sequence). The CDR3 sequence is 16 residues long.

This clonotype was counted ten times or more. This rearrangement joins TRBV5-1 to TRBJ1-5, with 9 bases aligning to TRBD1. This CDR3 contains 15 residues. V shed 4 bases and J 4 bases; nucleotides not matched to a gene: 6. In germline, CDR1 is SGHRS, CDR2 YFSETQ. The CDR3 reads CASSLTGGRNQPQHF. DNA for the CDR3: TGCGCCAGCAGCCTGACAGGGGGGAGGAATCAGCCCCAGCATTTT.

The sample holds many counts of this clonotype. The chain employs TRBV6-5 and TRBJ1-3; 11 bases agree with TRBD1. CDR3 size: 16 residues. Trimming cost V 2 bases and J 0 bases; bases outside gene matches: 0. Germline lookup yields CDR1 MNHEY and CDR2 SVGAGI. The CDR3, as DNA: TGTGCCAGCAGTTACGGACAGGGGGCCTCTGGAAACACCATATATTTT. It encodes CASSYGQGASGNTIYF.

This clonotype is termed medium-sized. The rearrangement uses TRBV5-1 and TRBJ2-7, with D maybe TRBD2 (6 bases). The V end lost 4 bases, the J end lost 5 bases, and 22 bases lay between the germline ends. Germline V gene lookup returns CDR1 SGHRS and CDR2 YFSETQ. The CDR3 has 16 amino acids. The CDR3: CASSLLAGLLVDEQYF. For the CDR3, the DNA is TGCGCCAGCAGCCTCTTGGCGGGGCTCCTTGTTGACGAGCAGTACTTC.

This clonotype showed up many times. This rearrangement joins TRBV24-1 to TRBJ2-2; D ambiguous. V gave up 4 bases and J gave up 5 bases, with 7 bases separating them. Germline CDR1 KGHDR, CDR2 SFDVKD. CDR3 length: 13 amino acids. CDR3 region: CATSESRTGELFF. The CDR3 DNA sequence: TGTGCCACCAGTGAGAGTCGGACCGGGGAGCTGTTTTTT.

This clonotype was seen at least ten times. The CDR3 protein is CASSTRGKVGLPYGYTF. The CDR3 coding sequence is TGTGCCAGCAGCACAAGAGGTAAAGTCGGACTACCCTATGGCTACACCTTC. The rearrangement links TRBV13 to TRBJ1-2; D is uncertain. There are 17 residues in the CDR3. Trimming removed 5 bases at V and 4 bases at J, with 23 bases between. Germline V gene lookup returns CDR1 PRHDT and CDR2 FYEKMQ (reference sequence).

This clonotype has at least ten counts. The rearrangement links TRBV6-5 to TRBJ2-6, with D perhaps matching TRBD1 or TRBD2 (5 bases each). The germline CDR1 and CDR2 sequences are MNHEY and SVGAGI. V lost 5 bases and J lost 0, with 14 bases in between. The CDR3 extends over 17 amino acids. CDR3 loop: CASSDPGRISGANVLTF. The CDR3 coding sequence is TGTGCCAGCAGTGATCCGGGACGGATCTCTGGGGCCAACGTCCTGACTTTC.

In this sample, this clonotype is medium-sized. The gene calls are TRBV29-1 and TRBJ1-1; no firm D call. The CDR3 has 11 residues. V lost 3 bases to trimming and J lost 2 bases, with 4 bases between them. Germline CDR1 SQVTM, CDR2 ANQGSEA. The chain's CDR3 is CSVDRNTEAFF. CDR3 nucleotides: TGCAGCGTTGACCGCAACACTGAAGCTTTCTTT.

The chain is built from TRBV5-5 and TRBJ1-1; perhaps TRBD1 as D (5 bases). Per the germline V gene, CDR1 is SGHKS and CDR2 is YYEKEE (reference sequence). V was clipped by 4 bases and J by 1 base, with 14 bases between them. The CDR3 spans 15 residues. The CDR3 protein is CASSPTGTANTEAFF. CDR3 sequence (DNA): TGTGCCAGCAGCCCCACCGGGACGGCGAACACTGAAGCTTTCTTT.

This clonotype has ten or more counts. J is TRBJ1-1 and V is TRBV3-1, with 11 nucleotides matching TRBD1. Trimming took 0 bases from V and 5 from J; bases not matched to a gene: 2. This CDR3 spans 15 amino acids. Per the germline V gene, CDR1 is LGHDT and CDR2 is YNNKEL (reference sequence). The CDR3 sequence is CASSQDGQGATEAFF. DNA for the CDR3: TGTGCCAGCAGCCAAGATGGACAGGGGGCAACTGAAGCTTTCTTT.

This clonotype was counted once. This chain connects TRBV19 to TRBJ1-2; D gene uncertain. From germline, CDR1 is LNHDA and CDR2 SQIVND (reference sequence). The CDR3 is 13 amino acids. Trimming took 9 bases from V and 8 from J, leaving 19 bases between them. Here the CDR3 DNA reads TGTGCCAGCGCTGCTTGGCAGGTCGACGGCTACACCTTC. Its protein product is CASAAWQVDGYTF.

This clonotype appeared many times. This chain links TRBV6-4 with TRBJ2-5, with 12 bases fitting TRBD2. The CDR3 is 18 residues long. Per the germline V gene, CDR1 is MRHNA and CDR2 is SNTAGT. Losses at the gene ends were 2 bases for V and 4 bases for J; bases not matched to a gene: 11. CDR3 amino acids: CASSDPASGRAGRETQYF. Written as DNA, the CDR3 is TGTGCCAGCAGTGACCCGGCTAGCGGGAGGGCCGGTCGAGAGACCCAGTACTTC.

In this sample, this clonotype turned up many times. V is TRBV12-5 and J is TRBJ2-7; 8 positions agree with TRBD2. CDR1 LGHNT and CDR2 FRNRAP come from the germline V gene. With 4 bases clipped from V and 4 bases from J, the junction kept 6 bases outside the gene matches. This CDR3 region has 14 residues. The CDR3 spells CASGSGASGYEQYF. DNA for the CDR3: TGTGCTAGTGGTTCCGGGGCTAGCGGGTACGAGCAGTACTTC. Drawing the rest from reference TRBV12-5 and TRBJ2-7, the complete variable domain is DARVTQTPRHKVTEMGQEVTMRCQPILGHNTVFWYRQTMMQGLELLAYFRNRAPLDDSGMPKDRFSAEMPDATLATLKIQPSEPRDSAVYFCASGSGASGYEQYFGPGTRLTVT.

The CDR3 region has the DNA TGTGCCAGCAGCTTCACGGACTCCGATACGCAGTATTTT. As protein: CASSFTDSDTQYF. V usage is TRBV7-2 and J usage is TRBJ2-3, with a weak D call TRBD2 (5 bases). Germline CDR1 is SGHTA and CDR2 is FQGNSA. The CDR3 spans 13 residues. The V end was cut by 3 bases, the J end by 6 bases, with 10 bases between.

This clonotype was counted ten times or more. This chain links TRBV7-3 with TRBJ2-1, with D hard to call. Trimming stripped 0 bases from V and 9 bases from J, with 18 bases between. Germline CDR1 is SGHTA and CDR2 is FQGTGA. The CDR3 consists of 16 residues. CDR3 bases: TGTGCCAGCAGCTTAACTCCTCCGGGCCGGGCGCGTGAGCAGTTCTTC. This encodes CASSLTPPGRAREQFF.

V gene TRBV6-6 combines with J gene TRBJ1-1, with D maybe TRBD1 (5 bases). Trimming took off 4 bases at V and 5 bases at J, with 17 bases between the two ends. Germline V gives CDR1 MNHNY, CDR2 SVGAGI (reference sequence). The CDR3 totals 15 residues. The CDR3 region is CASSSAGLGWTEAFF. For the CDR3, the DNA is TGTGCCAGCAGTTCCGCAGGGTTAGGATGGACTGAAGCTTTCTTT.

This clonotype occurred many times. V gene TRBV20-1 combines with J gene TRBJ2-1, with 11 bases matching TRBD2. The V gene end was trimmed by 5 bases and the J gene end by 6 bases; junction bases not matched to a gene: 0. Germline values: CDR1 DFQATT, CDR2 SNEGSKA (reference sequence). The CDR3 totals 12 residues. CDR3 in DNA: TGCAGTGCTGGGACTAGCGGCAATGAGCAGTTCTTC. This encodes CSAGTSGNEQFF.

This clonotype was counted at least ten times. The chain has TRBV6-5 and TRBJ1-1, with D possibly TRBD1 on 6 matching bases. Trimming stripped 7 bases from V and 12 bases from J, with 30 bases between. The germline V gene has CDR1 MNHEY and CDR2 SVGAGI. The CDR3 runs 16 residues. The CDR3 region has the DNA TGTGCCAGCACTCTCTACCGGGGCAGGGACAATCAGAATACTTTCTTT. Translated: CASTLYRGRDNQNTFF.